Given below is one TCR beta chain in context. The antigen remains unidentified. Different DNA sequences within this sample yield the same CDR3. The data were taken from a study of CD8+ T cells in alopecia areata. Both peripheral blood and punch biopsies of lesional scalp skin were obtained from patients who had alopecia areata. From PBMCs, CD4+ and CD8+ T cells were sorted. Extracted RNA was reverse transcribed, and the resulting cDNA served as sequencing template. Clones were sequenced by immunoSEQ multiplex PCR, and TCRdb holds only the in-frame ones, with some missing. This sample has 130,000 or so clones; around 48% occur once, and the top ten carry over 9.5%. Findings of the study overall: Normal scalp showed lower clonality than lesional scalp, especially alopecia totalis/universalis. Although TCR sharing was seen in mice, sharing across patients was less clear, possibly for HLA-related reasons.

The CDR3 is 13 residues long. The V gene's germline CDR1 is MNHEY and CDR2 SMNVEV (reference sequence). The ends were cut back, 3 bases at V and 1 base at J, with 6 bases in the middle. J is TRBJ2-5 and V is TRBV27, with D unresolved. The receptor was isolated from a human donor with alopecia areata. Sequenced: NKG2D-low CD8+ T cells sorted from blood. The CDR3 DNA follows: TGTGCCAGCAGTTTTGGTAGCCAAGAGACCCAGTACTTC. This gives the protein CASSFGSQETQYF.